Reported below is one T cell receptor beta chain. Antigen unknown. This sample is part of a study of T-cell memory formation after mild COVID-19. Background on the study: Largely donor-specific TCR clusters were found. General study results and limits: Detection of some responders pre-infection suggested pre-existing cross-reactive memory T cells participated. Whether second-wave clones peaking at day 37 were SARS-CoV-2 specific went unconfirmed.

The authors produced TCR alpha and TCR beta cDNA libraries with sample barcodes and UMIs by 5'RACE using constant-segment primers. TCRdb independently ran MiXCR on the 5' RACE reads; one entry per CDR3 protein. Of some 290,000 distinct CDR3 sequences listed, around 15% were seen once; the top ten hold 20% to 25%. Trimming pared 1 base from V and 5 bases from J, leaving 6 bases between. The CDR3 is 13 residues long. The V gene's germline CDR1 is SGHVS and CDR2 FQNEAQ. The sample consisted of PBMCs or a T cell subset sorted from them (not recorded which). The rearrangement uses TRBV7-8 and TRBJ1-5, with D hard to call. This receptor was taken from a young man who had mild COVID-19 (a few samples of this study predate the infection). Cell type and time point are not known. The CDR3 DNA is TGTGCCAGCAGCTTAGATATACATCAGCCCCAGCATTTT. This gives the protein CASSLDIHQPQHF.